The subject of this entry is one TCR beta chain. Antigen specificity is unknown. The TRB libraries of cDNA were built by UMI-labeled 5' RACE. From its re-call of the 5' RACE reads, TCRdb lists each CDR3 protein once, without DNA. Its table lists nearly 90,000 distinct CDR3 sequences. This specimen belongs to a study of CXCR3-negative and CXCR3-positive naive CD8 T cells. Study observations and caveats: CXCR3-expressing naive cells carried TRB CDR3s more hydrophobic than those of CXCR3-negative naive cells.

CDR3 length: 16 amino acids. Per the germline V gene, CDR1 is MGHRA and CDR2 is YSYEKL. The chain combines TRBV4-1 with TRBJ1-3. The sample was naive CXCR3+ CD8+ T cells from blood. Indicated subset: CD45RO-CCR7+CD27+CD95- naive CD8+ T cells expressing CXCR3 (TNR3+). The receptor's source is a human donor in good health. Some clones in this sample may be carry-over from other donors' samples. The CDR3 protein is CASSQDGENSGNTIYF.